This passage covers 23 T cell receptor beta chains from one sample sequenced in a study of early T cells in non-severe SARS-CoV-2 infection. TCRdb analysed the 5' RACE reads with MiXCR anew, one entry per CDR3 protein. The sample lists around 88,000 distinct CDR3 sequences; 13% to 15% were seen once. Sequencing used whole blood. These TCRs come from an adult who was a healthcare worker with PCR-confirmed SARS-CoV-2 infection or an uninfected control (not recorded which).

This clonotype turned up a few times. V is TRBV29-1 and J is TRBJ2-7; TRBD2 agrees at 8 bases. Germline V lookup: CDR1 SQVTM, CDR2 ANQGSEA. After removal of 4 bases from V and 6 bases from J, the junction contained 8 bases not matched to a gene. CDR3 length: 13 amino acids. The CDR3 bases are TGCAGCGTTGCTCGAAGCGGGAGTGGCGAGCAGTACTTC. Amino acid sequence: CSVARSGSGEQYF.

The sample holds a few counts of this clonotype. The chain carries TRBV14 and TRBJ2-1, with D unresolved. V lost 4 bases to trimming and J lost 0 bases, with 10 bases between them. The CDR3 covers 15 residues. Germline CDR1 is SGHDN and CDR2 is FVKESK. The CDR3 protein is CASSLAPNSYNEQFF. In DNA, the CDR3 is TGTGCCAGCAGCCTCGCGCCGAACTCCTACAATGAGCAGTTCTTC.

A single count supports this clonotype. The genes are TRBV3-1 and TRBJ2-7, with D possibly being TRBD1 (5 bases). The germline V and J ends were trimmed by 2 bases and 0 bases, with 8 bases remaining between them. This CDR3 has 14 residues. The germline V gene encodes CDR1 LGHDT and CDR2 YNNKEL (reference sequence). The CDR3 is CASSQMTDSYEQYF. For the CDR3, the DNA is TGTGCCAGCAGCCAAATGACAGACTCCTACGAGCAGTACTTC.

J is TRBJ2-4 and V is TRBV30, with 7 bases identical to TRBD1. Germline lookup yields CDR1 GTSNPN and CDR2 SVGIG (reference sequence). V shed 1 base and J 8 bases; nucleotides not matched to a gene: 11. The CDR3 runs 15 residues. The CDR3 sequence is CAWSETPGQYDIQYF. For the CDR3, the DNA is TGTGCCTGGAGTGAAACTCCGGGACAGTATGACATTCAGTACTTC.

This clonotype showed up just a few times. The CDR3 nucleotides are TGCAGCGCCGTGGTAGTCGGGGGAGATACGCAGTATTTT. Protein product: CSAVVVGGDTQYF. V gene TRBV29-1 combines with J gene TRBJ2-3; D possibly corresponds to TRBD2 (6 bases). Trimming pared 7 bases from V and 5 bases from J, leaving 16 bases between. The germline gives CDR1 SQVTM, CDR2 ANQGSEA. This CDR3 is built from 13 residues.

This clonotype has at least ten counts. The CDR3 sequence is CASRASETQYF. CDR3 DNA: TGTGCCAGCAGGGCTTCAGAGACCCAGTACTTC. The chain employs TRBV2 and TRBJ2-5; no firm D call. CDR1 SNHLY and CDR2 FYNNEI come from the germline V gene. V lost 6 bases and J 4 bases, leaving 6 bases between the germline ends. The CDR3 is made up of 11 amino acids.

The rearrangement uses TRBV19 and TRBJ2-1; 8 nucleotides align to TRBD1. The CDR3 is made up of 15 amino acids. V lost 5 bases and J lost 7; bases outside the gene matches: 10. Germline-derived CDR1 and CDR2 are LNHDA and SQIVND (reference sequence). The CDR3 loop reads CASSLPRTGRNEQFF. In DNA, the CDR3 is TGTGCCAGTAGTCTGCCGAGGACAGGGCGAAATGAGCAGTTCTTC.

This clonotype has only a few counts. The chain combines TRBV11-2 with TRBJ2-7; 10 nucleotides match TRBD1. The CDR3 consists of 14 residues. Germline V gene data show CDR1 as SGHAT and CDR2 as FQNNGV. J lost 3 bases, V lost 4 bases, and 3 bases had no gene match. The CDR3 spells CASSSGQGDYEQYF. CDR3 DNA sequence: TGTGCCAGCAGCTCCGGACAGGGGGACTACGAGCAGTACTTC.

In this sample, this clonotype turned up many times. J is TRBJ2-7 and V is TRBV7-2; D possibly uses TRBD1 or TRBD2 (5 bases each). Germline V gene data show CDR1 as SGHTA and CDR2 as FQGNSA. V lost 4 bases, J lost 1 base, and 11 bases lay in between. This CDR3 comprises 14 residues. CDR3 protein: CASSWGTPSYEQYF. CDR3 in DNA: TGTGCCAGCAGCTGGGGGACCCCGTCCTACGAGCAGTACTTC.

This clonotype was seen more than once but under ten times. The DNA of the CDR3 is TGCGCCAGCGGCCCTACTTATAGTTACGAGCAGTACTTC. Residues: CASGPTYSYEQYF. The chain employs TRBV5-1 and TRBJ2-7, with D hard to call. The V gene's germline CDR1 is SGHRS and CDR2 YFSETQ. This CDR3 is 13 amino acids long. Trimming took 7 bases from V and 4 from J, leaving 15 bases between them.

CDR3 DNA: TGTGCCAGCAGCTTACATCCCGAAAAACTGTTTTTT. Translated: CASSLHPEKLFF. The chain uses TRBV7-9 and TRBJ1-4; no reliable D call. This CDR3 has 12 amino acids. The V and J ends lost 2 bases and 8 bases respectively, with 6 bases between them. The V gene's germline CDR1 is SEHNR and CDR2 FQNEAQ (reference sequence).

The sample holds a few counts of this clonotype. The chain links TRBV7-2 to TRBJ2-1; the match to TRBD2 covers 9 bases. Germline CDR1 reads SGHTA; CDR2 reads FQGNSA. With V trimmed by 4 bases and J by 9 bases, 10 bases remained unmatched. This CDR3 spans 15 amino acids. CDR3 in amino acids: CASSYAGGLAPEQFF. The DNA for the CDR3 is TGTGCCAGCAGCTATGCTGGGGGACTAGCTCCTGAGCAGTTCTTC.

The rearrangement joins TRBV13 to TRBJ2-2; TRBD1 or TRBD2 may be the D gene (6 bases each). Germline CDR1 reads PRHDT; CDR2 reads FYEKMQ (reference sequence). The CDR3 loop spans 18 amino acids. The germline V and J ends were trimmed by 0 bases and 4 bases, with 18 bases remaining between them. CDR3 DNA sequence: TGTGCCAGCAGCTTAGGCCGGTGGAGGGGGTTGAGCACCGGGGAGCTGTTTTTT. It codes for CASSLGRWRGLSTGELFF.

This clonotype was recorded a few times. The chain links TRBV29-1 to TRBJ2-7; possibly TRBD2 for D (6 bases). V was clipped by 6 bases and J by 11 bases, with 17 bases between them. Germline lookup yields CDR1 SQVTM and CDR2 ANQGSEA. The CDR3 totals 11 residues. The CDR3 coding sequence is TGCAGCGTCGGCTGGGGCAGGGAGGAGTACTTC. Its protein product is CSVGWGREEYF.

This chain links TRBV7-8 with TRBJ2-4; 12 bases line up with TRBD2. V gave up 5 bases and J gave up 0 bases; unmatched junction bases: 8. The germline gives CDR1 SGHVS, CDR2 FQNEAQ. The CDR3 consists of 18 residues. In DNA form, the CDR3 reads TGTGCCAGCAGCCCCGGGACTAGCGGGCCTTTAGCCAAAAACATTCAGTACTTC. Amino acid sequence: CASSPGTSGPLAKNIQYF.

This clonotype was observed at least ten times. The chain recombines TRBV4-1 with TRBJ2-1, with TRBD2 matching 8 bases. V was clipped by 7 bases and J by 8 bases; unmatched bases: 10. The CDR3 runs 14 residues. Germline loops: CDR1 MGHRA, CDR2 YSYEKL. This chain's CDR3 is CASKGLDVVYEQFF. CDR3 coding DNA: TGCGCCAGCAAGGGACTAGACGTCGTGTATGAGCAGTTCTTC.

This clonotype was counted a few times. The chain uses TRBV29-1 and TRBJ2-7; D call uncertain. The CDR3 covers 12 residues. With 1 base removed from V and 2 bases from J, the gap between germline ends came to 6 bases. Germline V CDR1 and CDR2: SQVTM, ANQGSEA. CDR3 sequence reads: CSVEGGTYEQYF. CDR3 bases: TGCAGCGTTGAAGGGGGTACCTACGAGCAGTACTTC.

The chain has TRBV20-1 and TRBJ2-6; D gene unclear. V was clipped by 3 bases and J by 2 bases, with 2 bases between them. There are 12 residues in the CDR3. Per germline, CDR1 DFQATT and CDR2 SNEGSKA (reference sequence). This chain's CDR3 is CSASTGANVLTF. The DNA of the CDR3 is TGCAGTGCTAGTACTGGGGCCAACGTCCTGACTTTC.

This clonotype came up a few times. The V gene is TRBV20-1, the J gene TRBJ1-6, with TRBD1 identical over 8 bases. Trimming cost V 6 bases and J 7 bases; bases outside gene matches: 8. CDR1 DFQATT and CDR2 SNEGSKA come from the germline V gene (reference sequence). CDR3 length: 14 residues. In DNA, the CDR3 is TGCAGTGCCCGGACAGGGACGGGGAATTCACCCCTCCACTTT. It specifies CSARTGTGNSPLHF.

This clonotype has more than one count but fewer than ten. The J gene is TRBJ2-7, the V gene TRBV11-1; 8 bases map to TRBD1. Germline CDR1 is SGHAT and CDR2 is FQDESV (reference sequence). The CDR3 sequence is 15 residues long. Trimming cost V 3 bases and J 5 bases; bases outside gene matches: 9. This chain's CDR3 is CASSFRGQGGNEQYF. CDR3 in DNA: TGTGCCAGCAGCTTCCGAGGACAGGGAGGCAACGAGCAGTACTTC.

This clonotype was seen many times. The rearrangement uses TRBV3-1 and TRBJ2-7; D is ambiguous. Germline V lookup: CDR1 LGHDT, CDR2 YNNKEL (reference sequence). V dropped 1 base and J dropped 6 bases, with 10 bases sitting between them. There are 13 residues in the CDR3. CDR3 bases: TGTGCCAGCAGCCAAGGCAACTTGCGCGAGCAGTACTTC. Residues: CASSQGNLREQYF.

The chain links TRBV30 to TRBJ1-5; 10 bases are shared with TRBD1. The CDR3 totals 14 residues. CDR1 and CDR2 (germline): GTSNPN, SVGIG (reference sequence). Trimming removed 3 bases from V and 6 bases from J; junction bases left unmatched: 5. The CDR3 loop reads CAWSGTGVGQPQHF. For the CDR3, the DNA is TGTGCCTGGAGCGGGACAGGGGTCGGTCAGCCCCAGCATTTT. The complete variable domain, with remaining parts taken from reference TRBV30 and TRBJ1-5, reads SQTIHQWPATLVQPVGSPLSLECTVEGTSNPNLYWYRQAAGRGLQLLFYSVGIGQISSEVPQNLSASRPQDRQFILSSKKLLLSDSGFYLCAWSGTGVGQPQHFGDGTRLSIL.

The gene calls are TRBV29-1 and TRBJ1-4; D is unresolved. Germline-derived CDR1 and CDR2 are SQVTM and ANQGSEA. The V and J ends lost 7 bases and 0 bases respectively, with 12 bases between them. The CDR3 has 14 residues. CDR3 bases: TGCAGCGCTGGCTGGGGTGCAACTAATGAAAAACTGTTTTTT. Amino acid sequence: CSAGWGATNEKLFF. The variable domain in full, with the rest retrieved from reference TRBV29-1 and TRBJ1-4, is SAVISQKPSRDICQRGTSLTIQCQVDSQVTMMFWYRQQPGQSLTLIATANQGSEATYESGFVIDKFPISRPNLTFSTLTVSNMSPEDSSIYLCSAGWGATNEKLFFGSGTQLSVL.